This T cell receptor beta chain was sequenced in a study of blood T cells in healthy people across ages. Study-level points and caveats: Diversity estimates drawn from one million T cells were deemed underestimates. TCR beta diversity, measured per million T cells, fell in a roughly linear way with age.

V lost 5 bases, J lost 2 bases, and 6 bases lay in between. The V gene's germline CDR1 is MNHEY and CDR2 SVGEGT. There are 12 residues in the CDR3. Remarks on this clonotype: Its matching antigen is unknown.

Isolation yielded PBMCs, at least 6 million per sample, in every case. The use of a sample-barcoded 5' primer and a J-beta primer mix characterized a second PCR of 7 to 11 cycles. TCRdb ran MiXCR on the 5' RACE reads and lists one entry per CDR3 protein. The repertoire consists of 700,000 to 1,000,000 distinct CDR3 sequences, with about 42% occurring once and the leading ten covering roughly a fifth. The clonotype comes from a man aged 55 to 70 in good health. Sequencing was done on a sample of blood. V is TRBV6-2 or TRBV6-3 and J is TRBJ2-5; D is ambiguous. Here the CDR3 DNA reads TGTGCCAGCAGTCAACTACAAGAGACCCAGTACTTC. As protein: CASSQLQETQYF.